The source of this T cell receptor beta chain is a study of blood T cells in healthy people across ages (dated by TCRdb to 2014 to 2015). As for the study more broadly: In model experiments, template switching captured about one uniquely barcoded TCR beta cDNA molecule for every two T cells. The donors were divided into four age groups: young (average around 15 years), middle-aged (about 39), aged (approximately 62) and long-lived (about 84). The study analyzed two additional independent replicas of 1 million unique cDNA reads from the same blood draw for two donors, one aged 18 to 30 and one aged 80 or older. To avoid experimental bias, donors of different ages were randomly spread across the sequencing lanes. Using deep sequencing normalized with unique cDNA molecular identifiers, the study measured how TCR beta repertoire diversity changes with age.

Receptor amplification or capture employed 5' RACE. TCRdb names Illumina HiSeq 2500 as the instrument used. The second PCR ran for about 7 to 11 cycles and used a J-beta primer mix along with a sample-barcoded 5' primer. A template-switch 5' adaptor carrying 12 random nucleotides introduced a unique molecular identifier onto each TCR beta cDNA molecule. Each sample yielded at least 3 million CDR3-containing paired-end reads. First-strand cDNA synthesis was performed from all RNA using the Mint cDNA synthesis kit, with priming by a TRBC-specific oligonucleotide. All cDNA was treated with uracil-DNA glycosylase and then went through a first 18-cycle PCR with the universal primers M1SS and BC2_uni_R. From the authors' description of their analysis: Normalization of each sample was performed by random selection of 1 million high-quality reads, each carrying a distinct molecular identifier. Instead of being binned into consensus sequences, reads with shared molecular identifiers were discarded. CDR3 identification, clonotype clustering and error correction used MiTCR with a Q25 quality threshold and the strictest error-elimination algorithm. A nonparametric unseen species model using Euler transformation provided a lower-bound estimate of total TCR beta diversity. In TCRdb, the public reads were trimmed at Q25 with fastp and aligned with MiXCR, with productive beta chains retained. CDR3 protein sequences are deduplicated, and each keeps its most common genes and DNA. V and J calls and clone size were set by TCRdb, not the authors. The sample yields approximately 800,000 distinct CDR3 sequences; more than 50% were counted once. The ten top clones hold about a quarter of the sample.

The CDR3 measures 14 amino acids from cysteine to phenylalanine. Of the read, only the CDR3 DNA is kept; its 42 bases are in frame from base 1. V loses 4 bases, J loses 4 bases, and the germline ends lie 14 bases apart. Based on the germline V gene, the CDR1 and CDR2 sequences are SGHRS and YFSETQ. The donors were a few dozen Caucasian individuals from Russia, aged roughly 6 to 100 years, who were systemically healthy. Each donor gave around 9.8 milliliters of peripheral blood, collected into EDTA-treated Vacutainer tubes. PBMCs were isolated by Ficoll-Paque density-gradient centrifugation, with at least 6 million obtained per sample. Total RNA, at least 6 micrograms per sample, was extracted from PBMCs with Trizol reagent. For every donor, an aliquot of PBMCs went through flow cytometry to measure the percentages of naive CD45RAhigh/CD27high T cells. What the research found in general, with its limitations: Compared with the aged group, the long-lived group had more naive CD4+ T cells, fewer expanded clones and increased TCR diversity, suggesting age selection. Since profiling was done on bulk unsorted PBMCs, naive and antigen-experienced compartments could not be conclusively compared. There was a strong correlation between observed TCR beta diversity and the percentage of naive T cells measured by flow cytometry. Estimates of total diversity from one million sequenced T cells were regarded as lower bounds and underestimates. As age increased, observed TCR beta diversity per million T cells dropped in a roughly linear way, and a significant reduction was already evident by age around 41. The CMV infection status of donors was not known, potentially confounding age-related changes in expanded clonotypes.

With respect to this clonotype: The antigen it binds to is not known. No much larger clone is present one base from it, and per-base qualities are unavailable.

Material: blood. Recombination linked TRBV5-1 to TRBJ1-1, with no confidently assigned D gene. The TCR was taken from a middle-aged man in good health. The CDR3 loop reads CASSHTETRTEAFF. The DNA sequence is TGCGCCAGCAGCCACACAGAAACCCGCACTGAAGCTTTCTTT.